The 30 T cell receptor beta chains presented below share a single source sample, sequenced in a study of shared clonotypes between healthy human individuals. Using immunoSEQ multiplex PCR, the repertoire was profiled, and TCRdb retains in-frame clones only, with some absent. The sample consists of roughly 96,000 clones, around 43% of them appearing once. The sequenced sample was PBMCs. The source is a woman aged 40 to 50 in good health. Some clones in this sample may be carry-over from other donors' samples.

The chain joins TRBV29-1 to TRBJ2-7, with 10 positions matching TRBD1. The CDR3 has 14 amino acids. CDR1 and CDR2 from the germline V gene are SQVTM and ANQGSEA. Trimming took 6 bases from V and 5 from J; bases not matched to a gene: 10. The CDR3 DNA follows: TGCAGCGTGATTACCGGGACAGGGGCCGACGAGCAGTACTTC. It specifies CSVITGTGADEQYF.

This clone was seen more than once but under ten times. The genes are TRBV5-4 and TRBJ2-1; 9 nucleotides match TRBD1. Germline V gene data show CDR1 as SGHNT and CDR2 as YYREEE (reference sequence). Losses at the gene ends were 4 bases for V and 5 bases for J; bases not matched to a gene: 13. This CDR3 has 17 amino acids. CDR3 sequence: CASSQAAGTGTHNEQFF. The CDR3 DNA reads TGTGCCAGCAGCCAGGCGGCCGGGACAGGGACTCACAATGAGCAGTTCTTC.

This rearrangement joins TRBV5-4 to TRBJ1-4; 8 positions match TRBD1. The CDR3 is 16 residues long. V shed 0 bases and J 8 bases; nucleotides not matched to a gene: 9. The germline V gene encodes CDR1 SGHNT and CDR2 YYREEE (reference sequence). As DNA, the CDR3 is TGTGCCAGCAGCTTGGGGGGACAGGCGAGTGGGGAAAAACTGTTTTTT. Its protein product is CASSLGGQASGEKLFF.

The chain employs TRBV7-2 and TRBJ2-7; possible D gene TRBD2, 6 bases. The V and J ends lost 1 base and 7 bases respectively, with 11 bases between them. The CDR3 is made up of 13 amino acids. The germline gives CDR1 SGHTA, CDR2 FQGNSA. In nucleotides, the CDR3 is TGTGCCAGCAGCTTAGGGACTGGGAGGGAGCAGTACTTC. Translating it yields CASSLGTGREQYF.

Only a few counts were recorded for this clone. This sequence joins TRBV19 and TRBJ2-5; 8 bases agree with TRBD1. With 4 bases clipped from V and 9 bases from J, the junction kept 10 bases outside the gene matches. Looked up from germline, CDR1 is LNHDA and CDR2 is SQIVND (reference sequence). The CDR3 has 14 amino acids. The CDR3 region is CASSTRIRDRPQYF. The CDR3 DNA reads as TGTGCCAGTAGTACTCGCATCCGGGACAGGCCCCAGTACTTC.

The rearrangement joins TRBV29-1 to TRBJ2-3, with D uncertain. Germline V gene data show CDR1 as SQVTM and CDR2 as ANQGSEA. Trimming removed 4 bases from V and 8 bases from J, with 7 bases in between. The CDR3 is 10 residues long. The CDR3 spells CSVGGSTQYF. In nucleotides, the CDR3 is TGCAGCGTTGGGGGTTCTACGCAGTATTTT.

The J gene is TRBJ1-4, the V gene TRBV4-2; TRBD1 agrees at 9 bases. V was clipped by 1 base and J by 7 bases; unmatched bases: 4. Per the germline V gene, CDR1 is LGHNA and CDR2 is YNFKEQ. CDR3 length: 15 amino acids. CDR3 region: CASSQVRTGVEKLFF. The CDR3 DNA sequence: TGTGCCAGCAGCCAAGTTCGGACAGGGGTTGAAAAACTGTTTTTT.

The chain is built from TRBV27 and TRBJ2-1; 14 nucleotides agree with TRBD2. The CDR3 has 17 amino acids. The V segment lost 4 bases and the J segment 7 bases; nucleotides outside the gene matches: 9. Looked up from germline, CDR1 is MNHEY and CDR2 is SMNVEV (reference sequence). The CDR3 DNA is TGTGCCAGCAGTTCTCGACTAGCGGGAGGGCCGGGGAATGAGCAGTTCTTC. It codes for CASSSRLAGGPGNEQFF.

On this clone: No DNA is shown, since the ends of the CDR3 on it are uncertain; the CDR3 is the one TCRdb lists. The rearrangement links TRBV18 to TRBJ2-7; the DNA was not compared with TRBD2, the D call given in the table. Germline-derived CDR1 and CDR2 are KGHSH and LQKENI. The CDR3 numbers 16 amino acids, ends counted. CDR3: CASSPFGSGSPYEQYF.

The chain uses TRBV28 and TRBJ2-5, with D tentatively TRBD1 (5 bases). CDR1 MDHEN and CDR2 SYDVKM come from the germline V gene. V lost 1 base and J lost 0, with 6 bases in between. This CDR3 spans 14 amino acids. The CDR3 spells CASSLSGYQETQYF. CDR3 DNA: TGTGCCAGCAGTTTATCAGGGTACCAAGAGACCCAGTACTTC. Drawing the rest from reference TRBV28 and TRBJ2-5, the complete variable domain is DVKVTQSSRYLVKRTGEKVFLECVQDMDHENMFWYRQDPGLGLRLIYFSYDVKMKEKGDIPEGYSVSREKKERFSLILESASTNQTSMYLCASSLSGYQETQYFGPGTRLLVL.

The chain has TRBV29-1 and TRBJ2-3; possibly TRBD1 or TRBD2 for D (5 bases each). The CDR3 contains 15 residues. From germline, CDR1 is SQVTM and CDR2 ANQGSEA. V dropped 6 bases and J dropped 1 base, with 17 bases sitting between them. CDR3 bases: TGCAGCGTCCGAGGGGTGGTGATTGGCACAGATACGCAGTATTTT. Its protein is CSVRGVVIGTDTQYF.

This clone was detected many times. The J gene is TRBJ2-2, the V gene TRBV7-5; the tabulated D call, TRBD2, remains unverified against the DNA. TRBV7-5 is a known pseudogene. The CDR3 extends over 16 amino acids. CDR3 DNA sequence: TGTGTCAGAAGCTTACTAGCGGGAGGGAACACCGGGGAGCTGTTTTTT. It specifies CVRSLLAGGNTGELFF.

This chain joins TRBV6-6 and TRBJ2-1, with D maybe TRBD2 (5 bases). In germline, CDR1 is MNHNY, CDR2 SVGAGI (reference sequence). Deletions cut 4 bases from V and 0 bases from J, with 10 bases between. The CDR3 has 15 amino acids. In nucleotides, the CDR3 is TGTGCCAGCAGTTCCTTGCTAGCCTCCTACAATGAGCAGTTCTTC. This gives the protein CASSSLLASYNEQFF.

This clone was counted ten times or more. This chain links TRBV4-2 with TRBJ2-7; TRBD2 is a possible D gene (7 bases). V dropped 0 bases and J dropped 6 bases, with 21 bases sitting between them. The CDR3 contains 17 residues. In germline, CDR1 is LGHNA, CDR2 YNFKEQ. For the CDR3, the DNA is TGTGCCAGCAGCCAAGATCAAGGGGGGGCCCGACCTAGCGAGCAGTACTTC. Its translation is CASSQDQGGARPSEQYF.

This clone was recorded many times. V gene TRBV29-1 combines with J gene TRBJ2-7; D is unclear. From germline, CDR1 is SQVTM and CDR2 ANQGSEA. The CDR3 is 12 amino acids. Trimming removed 4 bases at V and 4 bases at J, with 11 bases between. CDR3 sequence reads: CSVAAHGYEQYF. The DNA for the CDR3 is TGCAGCGTTGCGGCCCACGGTTACGAGCAGTACTTC.

The CDR3 loop is CASSLLVNEQFF. DNA for the CDR3: TGTGCCAGCAGCTTATTAGTCAATGAGCAGTTCTTC. The chain carries TRBV7-9 and TRBJ2-1, with unresolved D. Germline V gives CDR1 SEHNR, CDR2 FQNEAQ (reference sequence). CDR3 length: 12 amino acids. The V gene lost 2 bases and the J gene lost 6 bases, with 5 bases spanning the gap.

The CDR3 spells CASSLRVGEQFF. In DNA form, the CDR3 reads TGTGCCAGCAGCCTCAGGGTTGGTGAGCAGTTCTTC. The chain joins TRBV7-9 to TRBJ2-1; D might be TRBD1 (5 bases). Germline lookup yields CDR1 SEHNR and CDR2 FQNEAQ (reference sequence). CDR3 size: 12 residues. Trimming removed 5 bases at V and 9 bases at J, with 11 bases between.

The chain recombines TRBV6-5 with TRBJ1-3, with 7 bases identical to TRBD1. The germline gives CDR1 MNHEY, CDR2 SVGAGI. This CDR3 has 12 amino acids. The trim removed 6 bases at V and 13 bases at J, leaving 9 bases unmatched. The CDR3 coding sequence is TGTGCCAGCAGCACTTTACAGGGGAGGATATATTTT. Translating gives CASSTLQGRIYF.

This clone was counted many times. The chain carries TRBV4-1 and TRBJ2-5; D possibly corresponds to TRBD1 (6 bases). The CDR3 has 15 residues. With 6 bases removed from V and 2 bases from J, the gap between germline ends came to 16 bases. Germline V gene sequence: CDR1 MGHRA, CDR2 YSYEKL. The chain's CDR3 is CASSHRVSMQETQYF. The DNA for the CDR3 is TGCGCCAGCAGTCACAGGGTGTCCATGCAAGAGACCCAGTACTTC.

This clone was seen a single time. This rearrangement joins TRBV7-2 to TRBJ1-2; D remains ambiguous. Per the germline V gene, CDR1 is SGHTA and CDR2 is FQGNSA. The CDR3 totals 13 residues. V lost 6 bases to trimming and J lost 8 bases, with 16 bases between them. CDR3 amino acids: CASRTPGLLGYTF. For the CDR3, the DNA is TGTGCCAGCAGGACGCCCGGCCTCTTAGGCTACACCTTC.

Concerning this clone: A single base separates this from a much larger clone, so it may be a read error. The chain joins TRBV10-3 to TRBJ2-5, with 9 nucleotides matching TRBD1. The length of the CDR3 is 15 residues. With V trimmed by 3 bases and J by 7 bases, 9 bases remained unmatched. Germline assignment: CDR1 ENHRY and CDR2 SYGVKD. CDR3 region: CAISDFDRGYGTQYF. The CDR3 coding sequence is TGTGCCATCAGTGATTTCGACAGGGGGTATGGGACCCAGTACTTC.

This chain joins TRBV11-3 and TRBJ2-1; tentatively, D is TRBD1 (5 bases). The V gene lost 4 bases and the J gene lost 10 bases, with 14 bases spanning the gap. Germline-derived CDR1 and CDR2 are SGHNT and YENEEA. This CDR3 has 13 amino acids. CDR3 sequence: CASSSQDSEEQFF. The CDR3 region has the DNA TGTGCCAGCAGCTCCCAAGACAGCGAAGAGCAGTTCTTC.

In its sample, this clone was seen a few times. The rearrangement joins TRBV29-1 to TRBJ2-6; D not resolved. Trimming cost V 3 bases and J 0 bases, with 6 bases left between them. This CDR3 is built from 14 residues. From germline, CDR1 is SQVTM and CDR2 ANQGSEA. The DNA for the CDR3 is TGCAGCGTTGATACCTACTCTGGGGCCAACGTCCTGACTTTC. This codes for CSVDTYSGANVLTF.

To note about this clone: One base away lies a much larger clone, so this may be a sequencing read error. This sequence joins TRBV29-1 and TRBJ1-1; the D is unclear. Germline CDR1 reads SQVTM; CDR2 reads ANQGSEA. There are 13 residues in the CDR3. The CDR3 region is CSVGETRGTEALF. The CDR3, as DNA: TGCAGCGTTGGGGAGACCCGAGGCACTGAAGCTCTCTTT.

The chain recombines TRBV6-5 with TRBJ2-7, with D unclear. The V end lost 1 base, the J end lost 0 bases, and 4 bases lay between the germline ends. CDR3 length: 13 residues. Germline values: CDR1 MNHEY, CDR2 SVGAGI. In DNA form, the CDR3 reads TGTGCCAGCAGTTACTACCGCTCCTACGAGCAGTACTTC. Amino acids: CASSYYRSYEQYF.

The rearrangement uses TRBV28 and TRBJ2-5; TRBD2 agrees at 11 bases. The CDR3 runs 15 residues. Germline-derived CDR1 and CDR2 are MDHEN and SYDVKM. J was trimmed by 4 bases and V by 5 bases; bases with no gene match: 6. CDR3 protein: CASSTRSGRVETQYF. In DNA form, the CDR3 reads TGTGCCAGCAGTACCCGTAGCGGGAGGGTAGAGACCCAGTACTTC.

This clone came up a few times. J is TRBJ2-5 and V is TRBV7-2, with D possibly being TRBD1 or TRBD2 (5 bases each). V lost 5 bases to trimming and J lost 2 bases, with 12 bases between them. The CDR3 spans 14 residues. The germline gives CDR1 SGHTA, CDR2 FQGNSA. CDR3 DNA: TGTGCCAGCAGCCCCACGGGACCTCAAGAGACCCAGTACTTC. Amino acids: CASSPTGPQETQYF.

The CDR3 region is CSVGFRSTNEKLFF. For the CDR3, the DNA is TGCAGCGTTGGGTTTAGGTCAACTAATGAAAAACTGTTTTTT. The rearrangement uses TRBV29-1 and TRBJ1-4; D remains ambiguous. V dropped 4 bases and J dropped 0 bases, with 9 bases sitting between them. Germline V lookup: CDR1 SQVTM, CDR2 ANQGSEA. This CDR3 is built from 14 residues.

Worth noting for this clone: This may be a read error, as it is one base from a much larger clone. Lacking the conserved final phenylalanine or tryptophan, this CDR3 likely reflects a read error. V and J are TRBV7-2 and TRBJ1-3; possibly TRBD1 for D (5 bases). V lost 2 bases and J 2 bases, leaving 10 bases between the germline ends. Germline V gene sequence: CDR1 SGHTA, CDR2 FQGNSA. The CDR3 loop spans 15 amino acids. CDR3 coding DNA: TGTGCCAGCAGCTTATCTCGGGGGACTGGAAACACCATATATCTT. Translated, it gives CASSLSRGTGNTIYL.

This chain connects TRBV29-1 to TRBJ1-1, with D unclear. The CDR3 length is 13 residues. V lost 4 bases to trimming and J lost 2 bases, with 11 bases between them. Germline V lookup: CDR1 SQVTM, CDR2 ANQGSEA. The CDR3 loop reads CSVGRRPNTEAFF. CDR3 nucleotides: TGCAGCGTTGGAAGGAGGCCAAACACTGAAGCTTTCTTT.